These 14 T cell receptor beta chains were all obtained from the same sample, sequenced in a study of post-analysis software for immune sequencing data. Unique molecular identifiers were carried by the TCR beta cDNA libraries. One entry per CDR3 protein, called by TCRdb with MiXCR from the PCR reads. The profile shows about 200,000 distinct CDR3 sequences, about 30% of them singletons. For these TCRs, the target antigens are not known. General study points: Five or six TRBV segments, TRBV5-6, TRBV5-1 and TRBV20-1 among them, were found more frequent in patients than controls.

Sequencing input: blood. The receptors originated from a girl aged 2 to 17 with multiple sclerosis.

In its sample, this clonotype was seen a few times. The rearrangement links TRBV5-1 to TRBJ2-1; 7 bases map to TRBD1. The J segment lost 3 bases and the V segment lost 5 bases, leaving 8 bases of the junction unmatched. Germline V gene sequence: CDR1 SGHRS, CDR2 YFSETQ. CDR3 length equals 15 residues. The CDR3 loop reads CASSPENRGYNEQFF. CDR3 in DNA: TGCGCCAGCAGTCCTGAAAACAGGGGCTACAATGAGCAGTTCTTC.

There are many counts of this clonotype. The V call is TRBV28, the J call TRBJ2-1; 9 positions match TRBD2. Germline V lookup: CDR1 MDHEN, CDR2 SYDVKM. With V trimmed by 3 bases and J by 6 bases, 6 bases remained unmatched. The CDR3 extends over 15 amino acids. CDR3 DNA: TGTGCCAGCAGTTTGGCGGGAGGGCCGGGCAATGAGCAGTTCTTC. Its translation is CASSLAGGPGNEQFF.

On this clonotype: This may be a read error, as it is one base from a much larger clone. The J gene is TRBJ2-1, the V gene TRBV27; 11 nucleotides line up with TRBD1. The V gene end was trimmed by 6 bases and the J gene end by 5 bases; junction bases not matched to a gene: 3. This CDR3 region has 14 residues. Germline V gene sequence: CDR1 MNHEY, CDR2 SMNVEV (reference sequence). The CDR3 nucleotides read TGTGCCAGCAGAGGGGACAGGGGGAACAATGAGCAGTTCTTC. Its translation: CASRGDRGNNEQFF.

The rearrangement links TRBV12-3 or TRBV12-4 to TRBJ1-1; the match to TRBD1 covers 7 bases. The CDR3 is 14 amino acids. Trimming at V came to 4 bases and at J to 5 bases, leaving 7 bases not matched to a gene. The CDR3 protein is CASSYTTGVTEAFF. The CDR3 DNA sequence: TGTGCCAGCAGTTATACAACAGGGGTTACTGAAGCTTTCTTT.

The chain employs TRBV20-1 and TRBJ2-1, with 10 bases aligning to TRBD2. Germline assignment: CDR1 DFQATT and CDR2 SNEGSKA (reference sequence). With V trimmed by 5 bases and J by 8 bases, 6 bases remained unmatched. The CDR3 runs to 13 residues. The CDR3 is CSAPLAGVDEQFF. The CDR3 bases are TGCAGTGCTCCCCTAGCGGGGGTGGATGAGCAGTTCTTC.

About this clonotype: At one boundary the junction diverges from the germline segment, which might be a read error. The chain carries TRBV18 and TRBJ1-6; 11 nucleotides match TRBD1. CDR3 length: 17 residues. Germline V CDR1 and CDR2: KGHSH, LQKENI. This chain's CDR3 is CASSPRTGGLHNSPLHF. CDR3 sequence (DNA): TGTGCCAGTTCACCGCGGACAGGGGGCCTACATAATTCACCCCTCCACTTT.

As for this clonotype: A much larger clone lies a single base off, so this may be a read error. The rearrangement uses TRBV12-3 or TRBV12-4 and TRBJ2-1; TRBD2 aligns across 7 bases. V lost 3 bases, J lost 13 bases, and 15 bases stayed unmatched. The CDR3 totals 15 residues. CDR3 residues: CASSFGRENGETQFF. The CDR3 DNA sequence: TGTGCCAGCAGTTTTGGGCGGGAGAACGGGGAGACCCAGTTCTTC.

This clonotype showed up many times. The J gene is TRBJ1-2, the V gene TRBV12-3 or TRBV12-4; D is possibly TRBD1 (6 bases). CDR3 size: 14 residues. The V end was cut by 2 bases, the J end by 7 bases, with 14 bases between. The chain's CDR3 is CASSLSTQGFGYTF. For the CDR3, the DNA is TGTGCCAGCAGTTTATCTACCCAGGGGTTTGGCTACACCTTC.

The V call is TRBV5-1, the J call TRBJ1-1; no clear D gene. In germline, CDR1 is SGHRS, CDR2 YFSETQ. The CDR3 is made up of 13 amino acids. V was clipped by 5 bases and J by 0 bases, with 8 bases between them. In DNA, the CDR3 is TGCGCCAGCAGAACAGACATGAACACTGAAGCTTTCTTT. Translated: CASRTDMNTEAFF.

This clonotype came up many times. The chain carries TRBV6-5 and TRBJ2-3; no definite D call. Trimming removed 5 bases from V and 0 bases from J, with 9 bases in between. Germline assignment: CDR1 MNHEY and CDR2 SVGAGI. This CDR3 is 14 amino acids long. CDR3: CASSHTRSTDTQYF. The CDR3 bases are TGTGCCAGCAGTCACACACGGAGCACAGATACGCAGTATTTT.

This clonotype appeared many times. The chain couples TRBV12-3 or TRBV12-4 to TRBJ1-5, with D possibly TRBD1 on 6 matching bases. The length of the CDR3 is 14 residues. V was clipped by 6 bases and J by 4 bases, with 13 bases between them. The CDR3 DNA follows: TGTGCCAGCAGCCCGGAGGACAGAAATCAGCCCCAGCATTTT. It specifies CASSPEDRNQPQHF.

Worth noting for this clonotype: The conserved phenylalanine or tryptophan is not found at the CDR3 terminus, so this likely reflects a read error. The DNA for the CDR3 is TGCGCCAGCAGCTTTGGGGGGGCTGGAGAAAAACTGTTTTTG. Translation gives CASSFGGAGEKLFL. The gene calls are TRBV5-1 and TRBJ1-4; tentatively, D is TRBD1 (6 bases). Germline lookup yields CDR1 SGHRS and CDR2 YFSETQ. Trimming cost V 2 bases and J 8 bases, with 13 bases left between them. The length of the CDR3 is 14 residues.

The table lists this clonotype with a few counts. The chain uses TRBV5-6 and TRBJ1-5, with a tentative D call TRBD1 (6 bases). V was clipped by 1 base and J by 3 bases, with 11 bases between them. Germline V CDR1 and CDR2: SGHDT, YYEEEE. This CDR3 is 15 amino acids long. Written as DNA, the CDR3 is TGTGCCAGCAGCTTGAGAGGGGGGCCCAATCAGCCCCAGCATTTT. Amino acid sequence: CASSLRGGPNQPQHF.

This clonotype has more than one count but fewer than ten. The gene calls are TRBV20-1 and TRBJ2-1, with D perhaps given as TRBD1 or TRBD2 (6 bases each). This CDR3 has 12 amino acids. Germline CDR1 and CDR2: DFQATT and SNEGSKA (reference sequence). As DNA, the CDR3 is TGCACTCCACATGAGGGGGGCAATGAGCAGTTCTTC. Translated: CTPHEGGNEQFF.